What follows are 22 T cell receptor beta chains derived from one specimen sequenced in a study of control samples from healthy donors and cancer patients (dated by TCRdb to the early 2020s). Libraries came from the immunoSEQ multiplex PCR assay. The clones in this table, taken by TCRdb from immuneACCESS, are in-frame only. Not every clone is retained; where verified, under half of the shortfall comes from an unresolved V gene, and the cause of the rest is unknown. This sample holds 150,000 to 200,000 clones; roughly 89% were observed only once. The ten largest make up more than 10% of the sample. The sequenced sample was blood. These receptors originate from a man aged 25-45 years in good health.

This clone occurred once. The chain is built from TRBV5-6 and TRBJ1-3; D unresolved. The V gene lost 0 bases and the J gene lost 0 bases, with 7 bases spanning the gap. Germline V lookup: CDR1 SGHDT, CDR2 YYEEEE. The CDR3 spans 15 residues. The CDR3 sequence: CASSLGGNSGNTIYF. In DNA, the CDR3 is TGTGCCAGCAGCTTGGGGGGAAACTCTGGAAACACCATATATTTT.

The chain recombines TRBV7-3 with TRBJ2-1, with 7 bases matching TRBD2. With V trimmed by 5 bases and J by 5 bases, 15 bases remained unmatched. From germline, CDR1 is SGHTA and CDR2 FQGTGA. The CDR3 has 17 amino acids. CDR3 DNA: TGTGCCAGCAGCCCCGTCCCTGTGAGCGGGATAAACAATGAGCAGTTCTTC. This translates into CASSPVPVSGINNEQFF. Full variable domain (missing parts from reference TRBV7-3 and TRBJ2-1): GAGVSQTPSNKVTEKGKYVELRCDPISGHTALYWYRQSLGQGPEFLIYFQGTGAADDSGLPNDRFFAVRPEGSVSTLKIQRTERGDSAVYLCASSPVPVSGINNEQFFGPGTRLTVL.

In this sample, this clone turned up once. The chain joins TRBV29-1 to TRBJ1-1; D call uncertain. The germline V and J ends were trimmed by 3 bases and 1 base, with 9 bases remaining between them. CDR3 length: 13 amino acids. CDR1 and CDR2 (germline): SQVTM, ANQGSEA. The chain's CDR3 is CSVESNGNTEAFF. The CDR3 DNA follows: TGCAGCGTTGAGAGCAATGGGAACACTGAAGCTTTCTTT.

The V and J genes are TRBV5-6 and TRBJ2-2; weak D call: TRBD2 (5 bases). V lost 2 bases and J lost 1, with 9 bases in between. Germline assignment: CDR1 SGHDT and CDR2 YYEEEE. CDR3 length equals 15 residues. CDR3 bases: TGTGCCAGCAGCTTTCCGGGGAGGAACACCGGGGAGCTGTTTTTT. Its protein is CASSFPGRNTGELFF.

CDR3 protein: CASSFSLGGGEKLFF. The CDR3 DNA follows: TGTGCCAGCAGCTTCTCCCTGGGAGGGGGTGAAAAACTGTTTTTT. This chain joins TRBV7-2 and TRBJ1-4; D is perhaps TRBD1 (6 bases). Germline CDR1 and CDR2: SGHTA and FQGNSA. The germline V and J ends were trimmed by 3 bases and 7 bases, with 15 bases remaining between them. There are 15 residues in the CDR3.

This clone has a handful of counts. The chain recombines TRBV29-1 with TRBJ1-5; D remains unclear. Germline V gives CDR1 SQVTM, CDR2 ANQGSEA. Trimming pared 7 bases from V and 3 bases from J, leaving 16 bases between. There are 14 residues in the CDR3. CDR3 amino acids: CSAVSADPNQPQHF. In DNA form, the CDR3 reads TGCAGCGCTGTCTCGGCGGACCCCAATCAGCCCCAGCATTTT.

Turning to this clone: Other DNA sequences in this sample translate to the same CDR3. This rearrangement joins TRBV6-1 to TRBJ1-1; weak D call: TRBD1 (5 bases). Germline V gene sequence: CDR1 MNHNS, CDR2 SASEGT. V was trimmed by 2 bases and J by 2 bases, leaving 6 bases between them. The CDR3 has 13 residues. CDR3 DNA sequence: TGTGCCAGCAGTGAAAGGGGTAACACTGAAGCTTTCTTT. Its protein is CASSERGNTEAFF.

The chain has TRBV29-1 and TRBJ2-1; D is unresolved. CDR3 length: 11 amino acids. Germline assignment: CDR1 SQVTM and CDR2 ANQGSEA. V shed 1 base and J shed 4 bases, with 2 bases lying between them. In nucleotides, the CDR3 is TGCAGCGTTGAAGGTTACAATGAGCAGTTCTTC. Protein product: CSVEGYNEQFF.

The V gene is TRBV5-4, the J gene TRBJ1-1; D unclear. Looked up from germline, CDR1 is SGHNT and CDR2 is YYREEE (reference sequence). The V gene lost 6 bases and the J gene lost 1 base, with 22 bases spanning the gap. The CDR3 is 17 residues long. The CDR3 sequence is CASTSRVTQAPNTEAFF. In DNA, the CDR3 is TGTGCCAGCACCAGTAGGGTGACCCAAGCTCCGAACACTGAAGCTTTCTTT.

For the CDR3, the DNA is TGTGCCAGCATCAATAGCGGTTACGGCTACGAGCAGTACTTC. Its protein is CASINSGYGYEQYF. The V gene is TRBV28, the J gene TRBJ2-7; D may be TRBD2 (6 bases). This CDR3 comprises 14 residues. Trimming pared 7 bases from V and 3 bases from J, leaving 16 bases between. The germline CDR1 and CDR2 sequences are MDHEN and SYDVKM.

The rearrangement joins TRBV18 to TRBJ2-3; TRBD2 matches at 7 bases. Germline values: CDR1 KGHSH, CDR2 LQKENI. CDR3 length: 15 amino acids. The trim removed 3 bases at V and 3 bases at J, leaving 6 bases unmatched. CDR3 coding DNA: TGTGCCAGCTCACCGGGAGGGGTTGGGACAGATACGCAGTATTTT. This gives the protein CASSPGGVGTDTQYF.

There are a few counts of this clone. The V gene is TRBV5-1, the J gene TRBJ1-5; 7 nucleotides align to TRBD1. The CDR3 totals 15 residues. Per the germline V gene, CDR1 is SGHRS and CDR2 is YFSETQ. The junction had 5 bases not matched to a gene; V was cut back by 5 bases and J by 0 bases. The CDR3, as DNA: TGCGCCAGCAGTCCGACAGGGCATAGCAATCAGCCCCAGCATTTT. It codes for CASSPTGHSNQPQHF.

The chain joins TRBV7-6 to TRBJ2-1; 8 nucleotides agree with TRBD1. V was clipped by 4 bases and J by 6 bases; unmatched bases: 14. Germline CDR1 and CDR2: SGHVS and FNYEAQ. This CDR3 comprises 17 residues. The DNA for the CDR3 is TGTGCCAGCAGCTCCTATGCCGGGACAGGAATTAGCAATGAGCAGTTCTTC. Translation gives CASSSYAGTGISNEQFF.

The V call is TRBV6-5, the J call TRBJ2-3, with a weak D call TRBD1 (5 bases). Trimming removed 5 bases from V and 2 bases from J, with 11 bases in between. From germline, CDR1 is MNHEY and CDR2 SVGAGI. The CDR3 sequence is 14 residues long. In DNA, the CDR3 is TGTGCCAGCAGTCCGAGACAGCACACAGATACGCAGTATTTT. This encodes CASSPRQHTDTQYF.

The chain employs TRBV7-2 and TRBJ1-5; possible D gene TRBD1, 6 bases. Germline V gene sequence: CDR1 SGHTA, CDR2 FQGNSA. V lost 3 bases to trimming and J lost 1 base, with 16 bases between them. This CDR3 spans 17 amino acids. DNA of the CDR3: TGTGCCAGCAGCTTTAATCTGGGGGGCGCGAGCAATCAGCCCCAGCATTTT. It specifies CASSFNLGGASNQPQHF. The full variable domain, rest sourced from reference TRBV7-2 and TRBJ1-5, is GAGVSQSPSNKVTEKGKDVELRCDPISGHTALYWYRQSLGQGLEFLIYFQGNSAPDKSGLPSDRFSAERTGGSVSTLTIQRTQQEDSAVYLCASSFNLGGASNQPQHFGDGTRLSIL.

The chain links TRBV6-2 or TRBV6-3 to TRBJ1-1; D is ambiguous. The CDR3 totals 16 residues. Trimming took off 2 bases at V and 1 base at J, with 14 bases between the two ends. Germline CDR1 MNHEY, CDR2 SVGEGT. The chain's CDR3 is CASSYPDLGRNTEAFF. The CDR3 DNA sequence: TGTGCCAGCAGTTACCCCGACTTAGGCAGGAACACTGAAGCTTTCTTT.

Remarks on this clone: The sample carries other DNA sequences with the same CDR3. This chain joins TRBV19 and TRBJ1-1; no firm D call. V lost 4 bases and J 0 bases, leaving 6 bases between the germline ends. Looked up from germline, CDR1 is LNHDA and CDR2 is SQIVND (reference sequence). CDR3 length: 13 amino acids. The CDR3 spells CASSSQVNTEAFF. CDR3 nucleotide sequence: TGTGCCAGTAGTAGTCAGGTGAACACTGAAGCTTTCTTT. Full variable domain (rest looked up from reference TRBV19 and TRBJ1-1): DGGITQSPKYLFRKEGQNVTLSCEQNLNHDAMYWYRQDPGQGLRLIYYSQIVNDFQKGDIAEGYSVSREKKESFPLTVTSAQKNPTAFYLCASSSQVNTEAFFGQGTRLTVV.

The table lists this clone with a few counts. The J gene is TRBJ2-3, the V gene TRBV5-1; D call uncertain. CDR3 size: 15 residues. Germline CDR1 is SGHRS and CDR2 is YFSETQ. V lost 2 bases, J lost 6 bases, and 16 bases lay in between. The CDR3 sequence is CASSFRPGLGDTQYF. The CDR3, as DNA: TGCGCCAGCAGCTTTCGACCCGGGCTGGGTGATACGCAGTATTTT.

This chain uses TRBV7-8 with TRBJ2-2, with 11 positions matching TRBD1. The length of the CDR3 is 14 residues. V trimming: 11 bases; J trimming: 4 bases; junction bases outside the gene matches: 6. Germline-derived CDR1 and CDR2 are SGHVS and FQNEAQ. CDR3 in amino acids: CASGQGAVTGELFF. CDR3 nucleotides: TGTGCCTCCGGACAGGGGGCGGTCACCGGGGAGCTGTTTTTT.

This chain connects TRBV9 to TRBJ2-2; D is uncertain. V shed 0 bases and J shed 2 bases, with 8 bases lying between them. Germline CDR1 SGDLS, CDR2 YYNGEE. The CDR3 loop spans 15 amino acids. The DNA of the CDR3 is TGTGCCAGCAGCGTAGTGGCGATTAACACCGGGGAGCTGTTTTTT. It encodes CASSVVAINTGELFF.

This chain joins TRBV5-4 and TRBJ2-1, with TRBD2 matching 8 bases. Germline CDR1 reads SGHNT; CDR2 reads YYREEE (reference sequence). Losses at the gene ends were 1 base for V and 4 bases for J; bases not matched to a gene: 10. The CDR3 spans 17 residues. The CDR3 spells CASSLLTGGPVYNEQFF. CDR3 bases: TGTGCCAGCAGCTTGCTTACGGGAGGGCCGGTTTACAATGAGCAGTTCTTC.

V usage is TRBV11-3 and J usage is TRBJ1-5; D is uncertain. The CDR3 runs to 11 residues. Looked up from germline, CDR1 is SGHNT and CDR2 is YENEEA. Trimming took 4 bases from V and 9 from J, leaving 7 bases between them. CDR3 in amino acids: CASSSPPPQHF. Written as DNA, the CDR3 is TGTGCCAGCAGCTCCCCCCCGCCCCAGCATTTT.